Sequencing of this TCR beta chain was carried out in a study of T-cell reconstitution after alpha-beta-depleted transplantation in children. Points on this clonotype: Antigen: not known.

Trimming removed 5 bases from V and 1 base from J; junction bases left unmatched: 13. This CDR3 region has 16 residues. Per germline, CDR1 DFQATT and CDR2 SNEGSKA (reference sequence). Study findings and constraints: By one year post-transplant, T-cell counts and diversity largely arose from T cells that were newly produced. Several hundred expanded graft clones reportedly were the source of alpha-beta T cells about two months after transplant.

Construction of the TCRbeta library involved unique molecular identifiers. TCRdb used MiXCR to reprocess the PCR reads, holding one entry per CDR3 protein. The sample consists of around 490,000 distinct CDR3 sequences, about an eighth of them appearing once. V is TRBV20-1 and J is TRBJ2-5, with TRBD2 matching 7 bases. This clonotype was obtained from a female patient younger than 10 who had a stem cell transplant for aplastic anemia, so the T cells may come from the graft donor. Sample: PBMCs, mostly from graft donor cells, taken 180 days after TCRalphabeta/CD19-depleted stem cell transplant. This CDR3 reads CSAPYLSLAAQETQYF. In DNA form, the CDR3 reads TGCAGTGCTCCCTACCTGAGTCTAGCGGCCCAAGAGACCCAGTACTTC.